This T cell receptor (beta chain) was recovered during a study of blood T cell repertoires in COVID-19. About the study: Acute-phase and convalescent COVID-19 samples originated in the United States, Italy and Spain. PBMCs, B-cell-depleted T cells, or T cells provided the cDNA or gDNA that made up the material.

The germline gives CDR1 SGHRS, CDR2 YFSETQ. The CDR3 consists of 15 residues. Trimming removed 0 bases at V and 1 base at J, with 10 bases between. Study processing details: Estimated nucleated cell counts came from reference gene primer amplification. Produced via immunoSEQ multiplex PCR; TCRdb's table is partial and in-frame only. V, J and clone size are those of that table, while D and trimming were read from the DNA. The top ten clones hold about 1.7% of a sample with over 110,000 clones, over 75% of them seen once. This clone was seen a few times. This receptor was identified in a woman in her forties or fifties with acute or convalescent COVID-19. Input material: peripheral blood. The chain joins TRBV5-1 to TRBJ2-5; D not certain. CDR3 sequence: CASSLDPVVQETQYF. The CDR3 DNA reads TGCGCCAGCAGCTTGGATCCAGTCGTCCAAGAGACCCAGTACTTC.